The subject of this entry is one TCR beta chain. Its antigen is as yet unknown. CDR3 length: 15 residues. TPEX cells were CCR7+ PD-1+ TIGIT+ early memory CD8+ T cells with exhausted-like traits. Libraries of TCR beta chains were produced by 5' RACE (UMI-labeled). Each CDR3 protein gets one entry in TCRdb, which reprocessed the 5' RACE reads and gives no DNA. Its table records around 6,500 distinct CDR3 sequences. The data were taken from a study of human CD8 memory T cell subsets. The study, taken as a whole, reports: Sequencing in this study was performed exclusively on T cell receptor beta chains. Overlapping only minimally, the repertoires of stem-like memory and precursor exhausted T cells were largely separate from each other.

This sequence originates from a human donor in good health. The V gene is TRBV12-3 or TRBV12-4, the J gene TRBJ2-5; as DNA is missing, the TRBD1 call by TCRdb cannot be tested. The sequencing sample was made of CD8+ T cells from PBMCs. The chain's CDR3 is CASSTGGGGGQRQYF.